In its sample, the clone carrying this TCR beta chain was seen many times. Its specificity is unknown. CDR1 and CDR2 from the germline V gene are SGDLS and YYNGEE. Trimming pared 3 bases from V and 7 bases from J, leaving 17 bases between. The CDR3 has 15 amino acids. This record belongs to a study of CD8+CD57+ T cells in acquired aplastic anemia. Study background: Yields of DNA that came from sorted CD4+ and CD8+ cells averaged approximately 3.5 ug.

Researchers used genomic DNA as the template to profile TCR beta VDJ and CDR3. MiXCR was run by TCRdb on the reads, yielding one entry per CDR3 protein. The table lists under 200,000 distinct CDR3 sequences, about 45% of them singletons. Sequencing involved patients with CD8+CD57+ cell expansion previously shown by flow cytometry. In all patients, the disease was severe acquired aplastic anemia. Study results and limitations: Common to patients and controls were 25 to 30 CD8+ CDR3 sequences.

Sequencing used sorted CD4+, CD8+, or CD8+CD57+ T cells (not recorded which) from PBMCs. The source is a human donor with aplastic anemia. The chain has TRBV9 and TRBJ1-5; tentative D call: TRBD1 (5 bases). In nucleotides, the CDR3 is TGTGCCAGCAGCGAGGCCCCGGGGACGGGGCAGCCCCAGCATTTT. The encoded protein is CASSEAPGTGQPQHF.